This entry concerns a single TCR beta chain. No antigen is known for it. The record has no base qualities; no much larger clone is one base away. Roughly 500 nanograms of biopsy DNA per sample were submitted for commercial TCRB immunosequencing. CDR3 regions were amplified from genomic DNA by Adaptive Biotechnology using a two-step, amplification bias-controlled multiplex PCR. The first PCR used primers for every V and J gene segment; the second PCR added barcodes and Illumina adapters. CDR3 libraries were sequenced on an Illumina instrument. The paper's processing steps were these. The analysis drew on both the pipelines supplied by the vendor and custom analysis of the raw data in R/Bioconductor running R version 3.3.0. Clonality, ranging from 0 to 1, was calculated as the inverse of the normalised Shannon entropy of all productive clones. High-frequency clones were defined as the share of the repertoire taken up by the top 100 clones, keeping only clones that passed a 95% confidence test. Repertoire diversity was measured with the Simpson index, and overlap between samples was measured with the Morisita-Horn index. Drawn from immuneACCESS, this table holds only the in-frame rearrangements with V and J called that TCRdb kept. Clones are partly lost; checked studies trace under half to an unresolved V gene and leave the rest unexplained. V, J and clone size derive from that table, while D and trimming were established from the DNA sequence. This sample is represented by about 8,200 clones; roughly 80% of them were singletons. The ten most abundant clones make up 8.4% of the sample.

Eligible patients were adults with ileal or ileocolonic Crohn's disease who had an indication for ileocolonic resection. Whole ileal mucosal biopsies were stored frozen at -80°C before DNA extraction. Genomic DNA was extracted from frozen whole biopsies with a TRizol-based method and quantified on a NanoDrop 2000 spectrophotometer. These data belong to a study of T cell repertoires in ileal Crohn's disease (dated 2019 in TCRdb). Regarding the research as a whole: The median duration of disease was 6 to 10 years, and at the time of surgery approximately 34% of patients were active smokers. A Rutgeerts score higher than i0 was the definition used for endoscopic postoperative recurrence. A prospective multicentre cohort supplied the roughly 59 Crohn's disease patients whose TCR repertoires were analysed. All patients had surgery for a complication: stricturing disease in around 60% and penetrating disease in 39%. Running in parallel with the study was a multicentre cohort set up to find predictors of early endoscopic recurrence following ileocolonic resection. A total of about 170 mucosal samples from approximately 60 patients were sequenced, collected from several sites on the surgical specimen and at postoperative endoscopy. Roughly half of the patients were given postoperative therapy, with 11 receiving thiopurines and approximately 17 receiving anti-TNF agents. The full study reports these points: A significantly higher proportion of clonal expansions was observed in active smokers at surgery than in non-smokers (25.9% vs 17.9%, p=0.02). Only a subgroup of patients, of unstated size, had mucosal CD4 and CD8 T cells sorted and sequenced. Compared with CD4 T cells, sorted CD8 T cells held more high-frequency clones, which suggests that the mucosal expansions were mostly CD8. Higher high-frequency clone percentages at surgery were associated with endoscopic recurrence; all patients with clonality above 26.8% (18/57) had recurrence.

The sequence was obtained from an adult with Crohn's disease. Sequencing input: ileal tissue.

CDR3 loop: CASAALAVEQYF. Read as DNA, the sequence is TGTGCCAGCGCGGCCCTGGCAGTCGAGCAGTACTTC. The chain couples TRBV2 to TRBJ2-7; there is no confident call for the D gene. The CDR3 numbers 12 residues from cysteine through phenylalanine. The sequence is cut down to CDR3 DNA, 36 bases in frame from base 1. A distance of 14 bases separates the germline ends of V and J, which lose 8 bases and 6 bases respectively. The germline V gene specifies SNHLY as CDR1 and FYNNEI as CDR2.